The present T cell receptor beta chain was sequenced within a study of early T cells in non-severe SARS-CoV-2 infection. Study details: Unpaired chains resulted from sequencing bulk RNA of unsorted whole blood.

Points on this clonotype: Its antigen remains unknown.

TCRdb recomputed calls from the 5' RACE reads with MiXCR, one row per CDR3 protein. The sample holds around 55,000 distinct CDR3 sequences; about 6.1% are singletons and the top ten take about 5.9%. This CDR3 is built from 16 residues. Study outcomes and limitations: Private and CD4 specificities were missed by VDJdb matching, skewed to anti-spike CD8.

This sequence was found in an adult who was a healthcare worker with PCR-confirmed SARS-CoV-2 infection or an uninfected control (not recorded which). The source was whole blood, collected at baseline. This chain joins TRBV21-1 and TRBJ2-7; TRBD1, as called in the table, went unchecked against the DNA. TRBV21-1 is deemed a pseudogene. CDR3 amino acids: CASRMGTGSHSYEQYF. CDR3 coding DNA: TGTGCCAGCAGAATGGGGACAGGCTCCCACTCCTACGAGCAGTACTTC.